This TCR beta chain was found in a study of human T cells and chemical hapten exposure. This clonotype was recorded at least ten times. This CDR3 is built from 15 residues. CDR1 SGHAT and CDR2 FQNNGV come from the germline V gene. V was clipped by 5 bases and J by 4 bases; unmatched bases: 9. As for time point: patch test 2, 6 weeks after DPC sensitization. Treatment here: therapeutic diphenylcyclopropenone sensitization with weekly scalp DPC. In TCRdb, the RACE reads were re-called with MiXCR into one record per CDR3 protein. The repertoire holds 350,000 to 400,000 distinct CDR3 sequences, with nearly 6.5% as singletons.

This TCR was sampled from a young woman with alopecia areata. Some clones in this sample may be carry-over from other donors' samples. The starting material was whole blood, obtained in connection with sensitization to the hapten diphenylcyclopropenone (DPC). This chain connects TRBV11-2 to TRBJ2-5, with 8 nucleotides matching TRBD1. In DNA form, the CDR3 reads TGTGCCAGCAGCCCAGCGACAGGGGTCGTAGAGACCCAGTACTTC. This sequence encodes CASSPATGVVETQYF.